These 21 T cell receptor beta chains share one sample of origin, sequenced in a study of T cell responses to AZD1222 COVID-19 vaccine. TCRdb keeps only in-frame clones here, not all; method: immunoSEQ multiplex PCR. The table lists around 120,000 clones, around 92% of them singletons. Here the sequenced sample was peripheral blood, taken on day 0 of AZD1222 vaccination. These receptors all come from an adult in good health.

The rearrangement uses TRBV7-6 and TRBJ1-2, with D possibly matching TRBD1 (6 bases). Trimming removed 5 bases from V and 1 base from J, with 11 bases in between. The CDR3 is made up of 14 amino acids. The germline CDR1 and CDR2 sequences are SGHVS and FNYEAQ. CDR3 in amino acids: CASSIGGDNYGYTF. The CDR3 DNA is TGTGCCAGCAGCATAGGGGGGGATAACTATGGCTACACCTTC.

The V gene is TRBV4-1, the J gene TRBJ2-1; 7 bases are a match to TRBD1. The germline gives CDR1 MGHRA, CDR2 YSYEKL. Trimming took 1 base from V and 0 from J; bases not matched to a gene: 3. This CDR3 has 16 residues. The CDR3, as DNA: TGCGCCAGCAGCCAAGGGGACAGCCGCTCCTACAATGAGCAGTTCTTC. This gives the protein CASSQGDSRSYNEQFF.

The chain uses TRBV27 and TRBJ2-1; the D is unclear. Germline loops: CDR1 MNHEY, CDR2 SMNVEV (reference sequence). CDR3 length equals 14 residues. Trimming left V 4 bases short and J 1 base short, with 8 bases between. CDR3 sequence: CASSSLSSYNEQFF. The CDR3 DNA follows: TGTGCCAGCAGTTCTCTCTCATCCTACAATGAGCAGTTCTTC.

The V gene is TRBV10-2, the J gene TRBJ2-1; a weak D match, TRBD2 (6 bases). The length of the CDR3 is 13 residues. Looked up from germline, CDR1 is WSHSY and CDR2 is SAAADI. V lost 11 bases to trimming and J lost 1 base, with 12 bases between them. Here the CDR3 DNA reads TGCGCCCCTCCGGAGGGTTCCTACAATGAGCAGTTCTTC. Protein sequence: CAPPEGSYNEQFF.

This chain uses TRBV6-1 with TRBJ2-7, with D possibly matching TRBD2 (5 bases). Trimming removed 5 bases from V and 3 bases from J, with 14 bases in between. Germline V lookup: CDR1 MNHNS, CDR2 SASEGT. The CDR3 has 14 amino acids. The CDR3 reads CASSFEGPSYEQYF. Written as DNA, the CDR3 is TGTGCCAGCAGTTTCGAGGGTCCTAGCTACGAGCAGTACTTC.

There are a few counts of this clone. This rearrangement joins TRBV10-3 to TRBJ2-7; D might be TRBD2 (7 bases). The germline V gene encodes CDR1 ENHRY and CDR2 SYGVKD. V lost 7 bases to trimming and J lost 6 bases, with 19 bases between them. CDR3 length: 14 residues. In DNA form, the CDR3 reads TGTGCCATCACCAGGGAGGGGGTAAGGAGCGAGCAGTACTTC. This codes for CAITREGVRSEQYF.

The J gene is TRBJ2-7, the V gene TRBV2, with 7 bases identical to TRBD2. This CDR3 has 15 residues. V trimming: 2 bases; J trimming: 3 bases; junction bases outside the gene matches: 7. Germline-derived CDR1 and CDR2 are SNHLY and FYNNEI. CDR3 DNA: TGTGCCAGCAGTGAAAGGTGGACTAGACTCTACGAGCAGTACTTC. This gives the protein CASSERWTRLYEQYF. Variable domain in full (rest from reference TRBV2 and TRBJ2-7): EPEVTQTPSHQVTQMGQEVILRCVPISNHLYFYWYRQILGQKVEFLVSFYNNEISEKSEIFDDQFSVERPDGSNFTLKIRSTKLEDSAMYFCASSERWTRLYEQYFGPGTRLTVT.

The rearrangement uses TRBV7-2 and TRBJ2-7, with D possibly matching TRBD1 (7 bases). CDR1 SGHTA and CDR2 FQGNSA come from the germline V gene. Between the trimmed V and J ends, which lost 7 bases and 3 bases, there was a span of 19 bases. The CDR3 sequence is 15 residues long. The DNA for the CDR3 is TGTGCCAGCACGTACACACCAGGGGGAGGCTACGAGCAGTACTTC. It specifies CASTYTPGGGYEQYF.

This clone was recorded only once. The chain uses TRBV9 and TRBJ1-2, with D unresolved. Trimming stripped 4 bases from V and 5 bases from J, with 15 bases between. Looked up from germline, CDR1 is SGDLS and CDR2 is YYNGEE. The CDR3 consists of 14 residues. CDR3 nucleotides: TGTGCCAGCAGCCCAGGAGAGACACCTTATGGCTACACCTTC. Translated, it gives CASSPGETPYGYTF.

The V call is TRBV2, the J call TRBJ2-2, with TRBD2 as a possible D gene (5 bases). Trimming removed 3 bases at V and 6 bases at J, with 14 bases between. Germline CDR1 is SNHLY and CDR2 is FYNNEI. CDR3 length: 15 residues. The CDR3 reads CASSDGVSVPGELFF. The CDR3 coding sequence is TGTGCCAGCAGTGATGGTGTTAGCGTGCCCGGGGAGCTGTTTTTT.

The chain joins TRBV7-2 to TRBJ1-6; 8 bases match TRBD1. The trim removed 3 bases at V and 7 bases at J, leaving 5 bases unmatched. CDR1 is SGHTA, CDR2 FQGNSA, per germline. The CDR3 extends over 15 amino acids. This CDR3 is CASSLLDRGNSPLHF. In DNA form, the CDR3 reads TGTGCCAGCAGCTTGCTCGACAGGGGCAATTCACCCCTCCACTTT.

The CDR3 reads CASSQDKEQPQHF. The CDR3 DNA sequence: TGTGCCAGCAGCCAAGACAAGGAACAGCCCCAGCATTTT. J is TRBJ1-5 and V is TRBV3-1 (or the pseudogene TRBV3-2); D is unclear. The germline V and J ends were trimmed by 0 bases and 7 bases, with 7 bases remaining between them. Germline CDR1 LGHDT, CDR2 YNNKEL (reference sequence). This CDR3 contains 13 residues.

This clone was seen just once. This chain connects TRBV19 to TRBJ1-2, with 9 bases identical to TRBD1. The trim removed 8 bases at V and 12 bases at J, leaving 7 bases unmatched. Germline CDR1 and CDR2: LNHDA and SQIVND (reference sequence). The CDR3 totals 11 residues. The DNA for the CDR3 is TGTGCCAGTGGCACTCGGACAGGGGACACCTTC. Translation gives CASGTRTGDTF.

In nucleotides, the CDR3 is TGCAGTGCTAGTTCCAGGGGCTCTGGGGCCAACGTCCTGACTTTC. Residues: CSASSRGSGANVLTF. The genes are TRBV20-1 and TRBJ2-6; maybe TRBD1 (6 bases). Trimming removed 3 bases at V and 0 bases at J, with 9 bases between. Germline V gene data show CDR1 as DFQATT and CDR2 as SNEGSKA (reference sequence). The CDR3 is made up of 15 amino acids.

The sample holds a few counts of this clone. DNA of the CDR3: TGTGCCAGCAGTTTATCCCCTCAAGATGGCTACACCTTC. This sequence encodes CASSLSPQDGYTF. This chain joins TRBV27 and TRBJ1-2, with D unresolved. The CDR3 covers 13 residues. The V gene lost 0 bases and the J gene lost 6 bases, with 8 bases spanning the gap. Germline V gene data show CDR1 as MNHEY and CDR2 as SMNVEV (reference sequence).

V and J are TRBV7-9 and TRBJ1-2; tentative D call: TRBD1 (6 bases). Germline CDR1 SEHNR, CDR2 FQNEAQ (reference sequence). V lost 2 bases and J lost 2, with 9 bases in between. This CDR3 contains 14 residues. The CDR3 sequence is CASSLWDTNYGYTF. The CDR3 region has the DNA TGTGCCAGCAGCTTATGGGACACAAACTATGGCTACACCTTC.

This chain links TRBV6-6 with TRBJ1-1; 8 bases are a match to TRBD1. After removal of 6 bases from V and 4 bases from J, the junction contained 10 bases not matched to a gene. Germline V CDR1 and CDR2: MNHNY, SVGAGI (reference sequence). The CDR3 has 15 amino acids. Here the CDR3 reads CASRPWTGLGTEAFF. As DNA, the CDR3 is TGTGCCAGCAGACCTTGGACAGGGCTGGGCACTGAAGCTTTCTTT.

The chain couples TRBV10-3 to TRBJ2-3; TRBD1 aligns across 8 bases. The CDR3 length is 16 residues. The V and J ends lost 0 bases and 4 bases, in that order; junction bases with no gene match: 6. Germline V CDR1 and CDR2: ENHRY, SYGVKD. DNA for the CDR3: TGTGCCATCAGTGAGTCGCAGGGGGCTGGAGCAGATACGCAGTATTTT. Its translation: CAISESQGAGADTQYF.

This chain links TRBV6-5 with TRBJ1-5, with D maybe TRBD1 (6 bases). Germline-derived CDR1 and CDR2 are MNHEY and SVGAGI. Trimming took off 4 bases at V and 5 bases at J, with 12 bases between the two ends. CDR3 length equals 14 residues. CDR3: CASSWTAADQPQHF. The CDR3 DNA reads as TGTGCCAGCAGTTGGACAGCGGCCGATCAGCCCCAGCATTTT.

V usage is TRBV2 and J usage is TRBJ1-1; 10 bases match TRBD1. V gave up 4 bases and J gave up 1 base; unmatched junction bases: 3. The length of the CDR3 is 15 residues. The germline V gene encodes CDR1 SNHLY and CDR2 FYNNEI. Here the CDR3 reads CASSGWDRGNTEAFF. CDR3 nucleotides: TGTGCCAGCAGTGGCTGGGACAGGGGGAACACTGAAGCTTTCTTT.

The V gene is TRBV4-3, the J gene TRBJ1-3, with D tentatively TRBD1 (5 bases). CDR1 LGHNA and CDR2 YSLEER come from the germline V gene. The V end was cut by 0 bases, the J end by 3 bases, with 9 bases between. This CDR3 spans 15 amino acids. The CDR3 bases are TGCGCCAGCAGCCAAGATGAAGGGGATGGAAACACCATATATTTT. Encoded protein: CASSQDEGDGNTIYF.